The entry below describes one T cell receptor beta chain. It lacks a known antigen. Per-base qualities were not stored, and no clone one base away is much larger. The cohort consisted of 650 to 700 healthy bone marrow donors. At the time of sampling, all cohort members were nominally healthy, though unrecorded immune exposures were likely present. The donor was CMV seronegative and was included in the group of about 400 seronegative cohort members. A peripheral blood sample was collected from each donor, and TCR beta sequencing was performed on peripheral blood mononuclear cells. The Qiagen DNeasy Blood Extraction Kit was used to extract genomic DNA from the blood cell samples. These data belong to a study of cytomegalovirus exposure and HLA in healthy donors (dated by TCRdb to about 2017). Context from the whole study: According to an earlier analysis of several hundred of the donors, 150 million to 200 million T cells yielded 100 million or so unique TCR beta sequences and around 300 Gb of sequence data. Roughly 310 gigabases of sequencing data and 70 million to 85 million unique TCR sequences were included in an early release covering around 650 HLA-typed donors. Among the roughly 400 genotyped donors, about 85% belonged to the genetic ancestry cluster associated with self-reported Caucasian donors. The aim of the study was to test whether cataloging public T cell receptors could identify signatures of past pathogen exposure. The study profiled the T cell repertoires of under 700 subjects by immunosequencing and related them to cytomegalovirus serostatus. In addition to the first cohort of 666 subjects, a separate validation cohort of about 120 different subjects was used. High-throughput TCR immunosequencing, statistical association of individual TCRs with disease status, and machine learning were combined to predict cytomegalovirus infection status. In a later analysis, previously published TCR beta repertoires from 550 to 700 donors were re-analyzed and high-resolution HLA genotyping was added so that TCR occurrence patterns could be studied. Rather than drawing on any new phenotypic data, the later analysis identified candidate immune exposures from TCR beta sequences and the way those sequences occurred across donors. An earlier analysis of 587 of the donors applied high-throughput TCR beta sequencing to assess whether each TCR beta V gene segment acted as functional or pseudogenic. Donor age, sex, ethnicity and CMV serostatus were collected together with the repertoire data. A later genetic analysis took genome-wide SNP genotypes for about three fifths of the 666 donors and used that subset as a discovery cohort. Every discovery cohort repertoire had been produced on one sequencing platform. Class I and class II HLA loci were covered by the typing at four-digit resolution. The number of donors typed differed by locus, with 629-630 for A, B, C, DRB1 and DQB1, around 500 for DQA1, 606 for DPA1, and around 450 for DPB1. Because of strong linkage in the cohort, roughly five DR-DQ haplotypes were treated as single units for association and clustering. Across some 400 genotyped donors of the cohort, an average of approximately 220,000 unique TCR beta nucleotide sequences per donor were sequenced, and 15% to 20% of those sequences were non-productive.

The CDR3 runs 16 residues from the cysteine to the phenylalanine. The sequence is cut down to CDR3 DNA, 48 bases in frame from base 1. Relative to germline, V is missing 5 bases and J is missing 2 bases, with 8 bases of the junction outside any gene match. According to the germline V gene, CDR1 reads SNHLY and CDR2 reads FYNNEI. General study outcomes and caveats: CMV serostatus was the only immune exposure information available for the cohort. The classifier was reported to diagnose cytomegalovirus status with high specificity and sensitivity in both the original cohort and the validation cohort. Specific HLA alleles were associated with roughly 16,000 TCR beta sequences at a false discovery rate of 0.05 in a later analysis. A later analysis found that TCR association rates varied across HLA loci, with DRB1 alleles showing the most associated TCRs and HLA-C alleles the fewest. The 87-base-pair reads could not distinguish some IMGT-functional V segments, including TRBV6-2 and TRBV6-3, so those segments were excluded. This cohort had only TCR beta chains sequenced, and the lack of alpha or paired-chain data limited which features could be detected. In a later analysis, HLA-associated TCR beta chains showed more clonal expansion and lower generation probabilities than non-associated chains that were equally common. Several of the top co-occurrence clusters appeared to be linked to parvovirus B19, influenza, CMV and Epstein-Barr virus, according to a later analysis. Strong co-occurrence of HLA alleles, especially DR and DQ, made assigning TCR associations to individual alleles difficult. An association between a missense DCLRE1C variant and V-gene and J-gene trimming of TCR beta chains was found in a later genetic analysis and replicated in an independent cohort. In a later analysis, most CMV-associated TCR beta chains were found to appear HLA-restricted, with HLA associations seemingly driven largely by CMV exposure. A further reported finding was that TCR beta sequences accurately predicted the HLA-A and HLA-B alleles for most subjects in the first cohort. Because counts were too low, seventeen rarely observed V segments, including chromosome 9 orphons, were excluded from the earlier analysis of under 650 of the donors. The sequencing pipeline was judged likely to have produced a cluster of highly shared sequence variants as a technical artifact. Presence/absence analyses assumed roughly uniform sequencing depth across donors, an assumption that may not hold. Broadly in line with IMGT annotations, most TCR beta V segments showed up in productive rearrangements about 90% or about 30% of the time in an earlier analysis of approximately 640 of the donors. Compared with the 666-donor mean, donors in an Asian-associated ancestry cluster had fewer N-insertions in productive TCRs, according to a later genetic analysis. A few of the identified cytomegalovirus-associated TCR beta chains were confirmed in vitro to be specific for cytomegalovirus antigens. In the study, approximately 160 TCR beta chains were listed as associated with cytomegalovirus. Correlated functional status among segregating V segments might reflect linkage disequilibrium, but an unknown experimental factor could not be ruled out. HLA typing was unavailable for some donors at each locus, so association tests used only the typed subset. The authors suggested that the approach could potentially be generalized to other disease states and immunological phenotypes. Most TCR sequences were seen in very few donors, while some public TCRs were found in many individuals.

The library was prepared using the immunoSEQ multiplex PCR assay. A mixture of 60 forward primers for TCR Vbeta segments and 13 reverse primers for TCR Jbeta segments was used in the multiplex PCR. The CDR3 region of rearranged TCR beta genes was amplified from genomic DNA by a multiplex PCR assay. Amplified TCR beta libraries were sequenced as 87-base-pair reads on the Illumina HiSeq System. The published analysis was carried out like this. A later analysis tallied around 80 million unique TCR beta chains across the 550 to 850 repertoires, and some 10 million of those chains were shared by two or more donors. A nearest-neighbor algorithm error-corrected the raw reads and collapsed the reads into unique sequences, merging closely related sequences to remove PCR and sequencing errors. CDR3 sequences were aligned to IMGT reference sequences to assign V, D and J gene segments. For a sequence to be retained, a match of at least six nucleotides was required to both a V gene segment and a J gene segment. A rearrangement was called productive if the CDR3 had no stop codons and remained in frame with V and J, and every other rearrangement was called non-productive. Following IMGT convention, CDR3 was defined as the stretch from the second conserved V-encoded cysteine to the conserved J-encoded phenylalanine. Sequences without an unambiguous match to a single V gene segment were excluded from the earlier analysis of several hundred of the donors. An earlier analysis of 587 of the donors called V segments functional above 56.7% productive rearrangements and segregating when the between-donor standard deviation exceeded 5%. To diagnose cytomegalovirus status from the catalog of TCR beta chain sequences, a statistical classification framework was built. In a later analysis, V and J genes were assigned by comparing TCR nucleotide sequences against IMGT/GENE-DB human TR gene sequences. Using the TCRdist pipeline, a later analysis assigned CDR3 sequences along with most-parsimonious VDJ recombination scenarios. In a later analysis, each TCR beta chain was defined by its CDR3 amino acid sequence together with its V-gene family, and reads lacking a unique V-gene family were excluded. A later analysis removed over 500 highly shared, low-generation-probability nucleotide sequences to deal with suspected cross-contamination and a sequencing artifact. For each public chain, a later analysis derived a clonal expansion index from normalized ranks of inferred template counts within each repertoire. A later analysis computed generation probabilities with a VDJ recombination model fitted to out-of-frame rearrangements, and checked the results against IGoR. Hypergeometric tests were used in a later analysis to score TCR-TCR, TCR-HLA and TCR-CMV co-occurrence, with a repertoire-size bias correction applied to the TCR pairs. In a later analysis, false discovery rates were estimated by permuting HLA or CMV assignments 20 times. In a later analysis, co-occurring TCRs were grouped using DBSCAN, with TCRdist sequence similarity added in when clustering inside HLA-allele-positive subsets. For co-occurrence clustering, repertoires with fewer than 30,000 or more than 120,000 public chains were excluded, along with five or six repertoires with anomalous nucleotide sharing. TCRdb carries this immuneACCESS record with in-frame sequences only. Its versions omit some clonotypes, under half of them owing to an unresolved V gene in the studies checked, with the rest unexplained. V and J calls and clone size follow that table, whereas D and trimming were derived from the DNA. For this sample the table gives about 130,000 clones, of which 75% to 85% were detected only once. The ten largest clonotypes hold 1% of the sample.

The chain uses TRBV2 and TRBJ1-2; 10 central nucleotides agree with TRBD1. This receptor was identified in a man aged 35 to 55 in good health and CMV-seronegative. Sample: PBMCs. The DNA is as follows: TGTGCCAGCAGTAGACAGGGGGCGAATCCGAACTATGGCTACACCTTC. This yields the protein CASSRQGANPNYGYTF.